This note documents a single T cell receptor (beta chain) sequence. Primers for the PCR totalled 60 Vbeta and 13 Jbeta. Assay used: immunoSEQ multiplex PCR; TCRdb lists only in-frame clones, some missing. The sample comprises more than 100,000 clones, 70% to 80% of which are singletons, and approximately 8.2% rests with the top ten. Germline CDR1 reads MGHDK; CDR2 reads SYGVNS. The CDR3 is 15 amino acids. With 3 bases clipped from V and 4 bases from J, the junction kept 5 bases outside the gene matches. These data are taken from a study of cytomegalovirus exposure and HLA in healthy donors. Study-level background: A prior study identified 117 million unique TCR beta sequences from about 180 million T cells. The early release's HLA-typed donors yielded 78 million or so unique TCRs.

Sequencing was done on a sample of PBMCs. This sequence was found in a woman aged 40 to 50 in good health and CMV-seropositive. This chain uses TRBV25-1 with TRBJ2-2, with TRBD1 matching 7 bases. The CDR3, as DNA: TGTGCCAGCAGTGAGATGACAGGGAGCACCGGGGAGCTGTTTTTT. Translated, it gives CASSEMTGSTGELFF. Together with reference TRBV25-1 and TRBJ2-2, the CDR3 gives the full variable domain: EADIYQTPRYLVIGTGKKITLECSQTMGHDKMYWYQQDPGMELHLIHYSYGVNSTEKGDLSSESTVSRIRTEHFPLTLESARPSHTSQYLCASSEMTGSTGELFFGEGSRLTVL.